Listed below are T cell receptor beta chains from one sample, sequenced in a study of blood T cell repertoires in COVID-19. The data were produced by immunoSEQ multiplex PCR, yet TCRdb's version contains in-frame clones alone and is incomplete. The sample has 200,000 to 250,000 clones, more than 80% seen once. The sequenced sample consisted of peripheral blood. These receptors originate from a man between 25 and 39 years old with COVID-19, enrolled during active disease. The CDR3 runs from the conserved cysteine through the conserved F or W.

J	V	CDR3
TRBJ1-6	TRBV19	CASSSQGFNSPLHF
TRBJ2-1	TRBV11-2	CASSLGVRGSYNEQFF
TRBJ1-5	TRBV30	CAWSQGYSNQPQHF
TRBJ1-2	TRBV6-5	CASSYSSRFNYGYTF
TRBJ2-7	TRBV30	CAWSPGSNYEQYF
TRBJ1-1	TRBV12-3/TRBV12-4	CASSLGLEAFF
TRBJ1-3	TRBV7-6	CASSLGTGMPIYF
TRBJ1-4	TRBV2	CASSLGHTNEKLFF
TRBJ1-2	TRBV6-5	CASSTGANYGYTF
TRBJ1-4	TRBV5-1	CASSLAPSATNEKLFF
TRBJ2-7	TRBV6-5	CASSSPQGRAREQYF
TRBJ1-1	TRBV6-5	CASIATWGLNTEAFF
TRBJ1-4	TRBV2	CASNGGTANEKLFF
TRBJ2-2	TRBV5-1	CASSAINRGSAGELFF
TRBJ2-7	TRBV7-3	CASSLGHRGSYEQYF
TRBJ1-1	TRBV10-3	CAIRGGDIAGNTEAFF
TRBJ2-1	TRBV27	CASSPQGYTYNEQFF
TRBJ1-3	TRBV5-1	CASSFGAAGNTIYF
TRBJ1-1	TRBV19	CATKFRGQNTEAFF
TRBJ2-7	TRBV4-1	CASSQLPSDSGLQYEQYF